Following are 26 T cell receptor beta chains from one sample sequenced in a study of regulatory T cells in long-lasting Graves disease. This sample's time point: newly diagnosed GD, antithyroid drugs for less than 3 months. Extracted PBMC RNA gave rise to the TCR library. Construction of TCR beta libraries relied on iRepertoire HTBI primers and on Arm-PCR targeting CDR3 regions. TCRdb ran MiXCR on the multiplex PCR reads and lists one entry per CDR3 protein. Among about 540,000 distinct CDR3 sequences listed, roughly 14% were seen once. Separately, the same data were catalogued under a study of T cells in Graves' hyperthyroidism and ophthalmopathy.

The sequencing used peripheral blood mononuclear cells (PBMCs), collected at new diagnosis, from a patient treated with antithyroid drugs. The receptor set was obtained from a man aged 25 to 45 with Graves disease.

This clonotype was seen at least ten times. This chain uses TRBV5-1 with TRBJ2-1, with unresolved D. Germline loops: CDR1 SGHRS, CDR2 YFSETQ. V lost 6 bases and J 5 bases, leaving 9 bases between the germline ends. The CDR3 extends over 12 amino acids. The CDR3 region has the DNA TGCGCCAGCACAAGCTACCACAATGAGCAGTTCTTC. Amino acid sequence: CASTSYHNEQFF.

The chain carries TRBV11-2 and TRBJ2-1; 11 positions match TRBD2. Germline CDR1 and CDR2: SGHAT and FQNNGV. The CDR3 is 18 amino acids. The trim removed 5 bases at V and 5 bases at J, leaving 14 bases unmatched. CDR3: CASSRLASGRPGHNEQFF. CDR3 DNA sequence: TGTGCCAGCAGCCGATTGGCTAGCGGGAGGCCGGGTCACAATGAGCAGTTCTTC.

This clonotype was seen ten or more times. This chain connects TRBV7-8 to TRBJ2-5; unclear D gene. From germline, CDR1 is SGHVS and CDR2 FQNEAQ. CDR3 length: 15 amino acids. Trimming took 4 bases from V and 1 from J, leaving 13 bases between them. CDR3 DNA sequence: TGTGCCAGCAGCTACACGGTAGGGCTCCAAGAGACCCAGTACTTC. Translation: CASSYTVGLQETQYF. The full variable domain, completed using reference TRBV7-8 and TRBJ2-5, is GAGVSQSPRYKVAKRGQDVALRCDPISGHVSLFWYQQALGQGPEFLTYFQNEAQLDKSGLPSDRFFAERPEGSVSTLKIQRTQQEDSAVYLCASSYTVGLQETQYFGPGTRLLVL.

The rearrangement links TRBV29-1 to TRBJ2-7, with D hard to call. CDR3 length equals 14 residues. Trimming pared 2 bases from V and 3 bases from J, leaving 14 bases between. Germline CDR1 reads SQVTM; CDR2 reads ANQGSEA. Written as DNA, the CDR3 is TGCAGCGTTGAACTGGCTGGTAAAGACTACGAGCAGTACTTC. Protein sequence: CSVELAGKDYEQYF.

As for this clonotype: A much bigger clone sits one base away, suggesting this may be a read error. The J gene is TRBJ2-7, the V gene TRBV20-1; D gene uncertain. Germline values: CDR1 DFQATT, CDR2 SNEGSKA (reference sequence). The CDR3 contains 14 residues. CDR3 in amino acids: CSAGDFGDIYEQYF. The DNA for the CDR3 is TGCAGTGCTGGAGACTTCGGAGACATCTACGAGCAGTACTTC.

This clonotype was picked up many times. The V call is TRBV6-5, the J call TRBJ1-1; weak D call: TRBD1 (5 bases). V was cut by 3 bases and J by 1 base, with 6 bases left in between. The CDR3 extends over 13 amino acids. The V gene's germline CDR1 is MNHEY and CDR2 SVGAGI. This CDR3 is CASSYGTNTEAFF. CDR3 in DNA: TGTGCCAGCAGTTATGGGACGAACACTGAAGCTTTCTTT.

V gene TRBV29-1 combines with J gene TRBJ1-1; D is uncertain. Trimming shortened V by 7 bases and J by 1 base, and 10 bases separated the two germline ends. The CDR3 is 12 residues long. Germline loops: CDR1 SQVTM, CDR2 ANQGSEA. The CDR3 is CSARTANTEAFF. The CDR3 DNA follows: TGCAGCGCCCGGACGGCGAACACTGAAGCTTTCTTT.

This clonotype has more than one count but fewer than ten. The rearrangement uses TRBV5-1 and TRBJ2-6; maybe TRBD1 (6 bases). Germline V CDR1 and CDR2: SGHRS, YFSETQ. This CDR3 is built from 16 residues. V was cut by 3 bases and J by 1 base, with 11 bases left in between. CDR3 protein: CASSSLDRSGANVLTF. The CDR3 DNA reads TGCGCCAGCAGCTCCCTAGACAGGTCTGGGGCCAACGTCCTGACTTTC. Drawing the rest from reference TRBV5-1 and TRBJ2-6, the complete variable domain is KAGVTQTPRYLIKTRGQQVTLSCSPISGHRSVSWYQQTPGQGLQFLFEYFSETQRNKGNFPGRFSGRQFSNSRSEMNVSTLELGDSALYLCASSSLDRSGANVLTFGAGSRLTVL.

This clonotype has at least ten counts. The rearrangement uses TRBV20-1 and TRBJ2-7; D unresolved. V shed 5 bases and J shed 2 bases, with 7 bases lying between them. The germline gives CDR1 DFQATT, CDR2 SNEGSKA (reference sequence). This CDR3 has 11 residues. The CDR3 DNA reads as TGCAGTGCTGGGGTAGCCTACGAGCAGTACTTC. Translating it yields CSAGVAYEQYF.

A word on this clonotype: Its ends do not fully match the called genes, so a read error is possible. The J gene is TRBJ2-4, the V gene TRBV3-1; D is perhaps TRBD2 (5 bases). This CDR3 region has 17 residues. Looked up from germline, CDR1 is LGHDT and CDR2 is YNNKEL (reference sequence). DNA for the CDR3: TGTGCCAGCAGCCAAGACACTTGGATTCTAGCCAAAAACGTTCAGTACTTC. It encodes CASSQDTWILAKNVQYF.

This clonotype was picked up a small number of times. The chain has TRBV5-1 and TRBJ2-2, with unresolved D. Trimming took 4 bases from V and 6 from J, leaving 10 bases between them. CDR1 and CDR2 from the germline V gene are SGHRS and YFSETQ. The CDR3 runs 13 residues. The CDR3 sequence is CASSLPTPGELFF. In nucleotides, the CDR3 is TGCGCCAGCAGCCTACCCACCCCCGGGGAGCTGTTTTTT.

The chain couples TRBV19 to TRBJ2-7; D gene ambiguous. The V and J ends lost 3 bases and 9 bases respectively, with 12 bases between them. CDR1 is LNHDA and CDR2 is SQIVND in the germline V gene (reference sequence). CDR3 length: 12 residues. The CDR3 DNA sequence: TGTGCCAGTAGTATGTCAGAGTTCGGGCAGTACTTC. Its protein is CASSMSEFGQYF. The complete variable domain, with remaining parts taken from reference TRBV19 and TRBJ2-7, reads DGGITQSPKYLFRKEGQNVTLSCEQNLNHDAMYWYRQDPGQGLRLIYYSQIVNDFQKGDIAEGYSVSREKKESFPLTVTSAQKNPTAFYLCASSMSEFGQYFGPGTRLTVT.

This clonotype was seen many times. CDR3 loop: CASNQGSASGTSTDTQYF. CDR3 sequence (DNA): TGTGCCAGCAACCAAGGTTCGGCTAGCGGGACTTCCACAGATACGCAGTATTTT. The V gene is TRBV7-8, the J gene TRBJ2-3; 9 bases are shared with TRBD2. This CDR3 is built from 18 residues. V lost 7 bases and J lost 2; bases outside the gene matches: 16. CDR1 and CDR2 (germline): SGHVS, FQNEAQ.

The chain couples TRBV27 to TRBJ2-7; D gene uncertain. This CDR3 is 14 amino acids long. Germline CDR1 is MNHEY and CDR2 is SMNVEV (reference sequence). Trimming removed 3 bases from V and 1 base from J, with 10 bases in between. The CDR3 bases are TGTGCCAGCAGTTTTACGGTGGGATCCTACGAGCAGTACTTC. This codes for CASSFTVGSYEQYF.

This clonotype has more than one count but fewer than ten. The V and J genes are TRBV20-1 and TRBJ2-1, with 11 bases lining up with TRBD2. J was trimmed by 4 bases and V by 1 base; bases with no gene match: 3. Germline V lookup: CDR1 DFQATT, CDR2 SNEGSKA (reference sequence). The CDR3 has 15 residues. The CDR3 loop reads CSARGLAGPYNEQFF. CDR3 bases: TGCAGTGCTAGAGGACTAGCGGGGCCGTACAATGAGCAGTTCTTC.

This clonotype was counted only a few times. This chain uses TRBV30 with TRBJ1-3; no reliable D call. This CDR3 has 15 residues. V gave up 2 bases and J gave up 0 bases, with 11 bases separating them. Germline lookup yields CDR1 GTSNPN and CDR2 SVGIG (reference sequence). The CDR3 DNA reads TGTGCCTGGAGTCTTGCACCGAGCTCTGGAAACACCATATATTTT. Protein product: CAWSLAPSSGNTIYF. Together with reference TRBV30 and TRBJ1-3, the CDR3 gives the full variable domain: SQTIHQWPATLVQPVGSPLSLECTVEGTSNPNLYWYRQAAGRGLQLLFYSVGIGQISSEVPQNLSASRPQDRQFILSSKKLLLSDSGFYLCAWSLAPSSGNTIYFGEGSWLTVV.

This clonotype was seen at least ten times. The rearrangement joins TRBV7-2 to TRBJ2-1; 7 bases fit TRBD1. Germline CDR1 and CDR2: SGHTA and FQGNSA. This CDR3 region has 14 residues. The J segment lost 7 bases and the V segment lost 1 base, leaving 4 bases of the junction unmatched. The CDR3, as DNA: TGTGCCAGCAGCTTAGAGGGACAGTGGAATGAGCAGTTCTTC. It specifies CASSLEGQWNEQFF.

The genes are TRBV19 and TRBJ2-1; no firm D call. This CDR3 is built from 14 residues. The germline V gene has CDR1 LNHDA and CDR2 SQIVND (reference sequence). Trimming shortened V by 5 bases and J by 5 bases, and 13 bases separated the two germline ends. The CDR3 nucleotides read TGTGCCAGTAGTCGGACGGGCTCGGACAATGAGCAGTTCTTC. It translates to CASSRTGSDNEQFF.

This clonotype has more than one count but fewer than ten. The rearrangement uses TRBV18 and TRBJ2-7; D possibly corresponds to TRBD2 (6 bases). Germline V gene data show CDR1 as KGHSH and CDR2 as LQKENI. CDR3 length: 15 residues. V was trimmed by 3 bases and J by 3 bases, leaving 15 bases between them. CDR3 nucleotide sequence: TGTGCCAGCTCACCGCCGGGAGCATCCCTCTACGAGCAGTACTTC. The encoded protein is CASSPPGASLYEQYF.

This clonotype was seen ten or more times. In nucleotides, the CDR3 is TGTGCCAGCAGCTCACAGAATTCCTACGAGCAGTACTTC. Its protein is CASSSQNSYEQYF. The chain couples TRBV7-2 to TRBJ2-7; D is unclear. V was cut by 4 bases and J by 1 base, with 8 bases left in between. This CDR3 spans 13 amino acids. Germline CDR1 is SGHTA and CDR2 is FQGNSA. Supplemented by reference TRBV7-2 and TRBJ2-7, the full variable domain reads GAGVSQSPSNKVTEKGKDVELRCDPISGHTALYWYRQSLGQGLEFLIYFQGNSAPDKSGLPSDRFSAERTGGSVSTLTIQRTQQEDSAVYLCASSSQNSYEQYFGPGTRLTVT.

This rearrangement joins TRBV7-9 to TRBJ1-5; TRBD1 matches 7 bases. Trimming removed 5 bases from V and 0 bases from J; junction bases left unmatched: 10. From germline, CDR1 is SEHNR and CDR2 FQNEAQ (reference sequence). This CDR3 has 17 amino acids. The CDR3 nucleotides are TGTGCCAGCAGCAGAACTCGGGACAGCCTTAGCAATCAGCCCCAGCATTTT. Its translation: CASSRTRDSLSNQPQHF.

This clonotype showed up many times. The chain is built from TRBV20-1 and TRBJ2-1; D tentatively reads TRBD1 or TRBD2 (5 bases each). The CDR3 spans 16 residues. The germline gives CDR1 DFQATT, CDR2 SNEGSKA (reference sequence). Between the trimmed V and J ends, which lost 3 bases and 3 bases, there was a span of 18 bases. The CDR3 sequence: CSARSVGDAHYNEQFF. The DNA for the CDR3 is TGCAGTGCTAGGTCGGTGGGGGACGCCCACTACAATGAGCAGTTCTTC.

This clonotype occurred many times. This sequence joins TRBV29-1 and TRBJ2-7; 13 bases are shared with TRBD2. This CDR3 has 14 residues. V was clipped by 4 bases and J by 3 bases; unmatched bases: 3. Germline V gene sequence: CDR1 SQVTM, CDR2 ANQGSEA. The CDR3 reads CSVVTSGRIYEQYF. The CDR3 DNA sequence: TGCAGCGTTGTGACTAGCGGGAGGATCTACGAGCAGTACTTC.

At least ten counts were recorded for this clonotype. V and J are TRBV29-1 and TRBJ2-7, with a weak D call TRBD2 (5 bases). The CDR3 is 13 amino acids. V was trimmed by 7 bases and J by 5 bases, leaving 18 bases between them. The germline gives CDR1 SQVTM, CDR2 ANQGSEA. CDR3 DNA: TGCAGCGCTAGCCTTGATTCGCAGCACGAGCAGTACTTC. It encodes CSASLDSQHEQYF.

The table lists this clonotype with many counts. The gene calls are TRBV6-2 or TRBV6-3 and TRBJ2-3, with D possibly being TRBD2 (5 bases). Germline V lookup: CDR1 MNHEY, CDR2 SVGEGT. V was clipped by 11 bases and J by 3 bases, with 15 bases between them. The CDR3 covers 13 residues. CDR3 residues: CAALDPGTDTQYF. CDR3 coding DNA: TGTGCCGCTCTGGATCCGGGGACAGATACGCAGTATTTT.

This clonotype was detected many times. CDR3 sequence reads: CASSLEGTANEQFF. The DNA of the CDR3 is TGTGCCAGCAGCTTAGAAGGGACAGCCAATGAGCAGTTCTTC. V gene TRBV7-2 combines with J gene TRBJ2-1, with 7 nucleotides matching TRBD1. The V and J ends lost 1 base and 6 bases, in that order; junction bases with no gene match: 3. The CDR3 has 14 residues. The germline CDR1 and CDR2 sequences are SGHTA and FQGNSA.